A selection of T cell receptor beta chains follows, all from one sample in a study of T cell responses to AZD1222 COVID-19 vaccine. Only in-frame clones appear in the TCRdb table, and some are missing; sequencing was by immunoSEQ multiplex PCR. The sample carries more than 95,000 clones, about nine tenths recorded once. Sequenced here: peripheral blood, sampled on day 0 of AZD1222 vaccination. These receptors came from an adult in good health. The CDR3 runs from the conserved cysteine through the conserved F or W. Each record gives: V gene, D gene, J gene, clone size, CDR3 DNA, CDR3 protein. A D gene is named only where the DNA matches it firmly. The size of a clone is reported for some rows only, either as once, few or many, or as a class for expanded clones.

TRBV7-8	.	TRBJ1-5	.	TGTGCCAGCAGCTTATGGGGGGAGAGCAATCAGCCCCAGCATTTT	CASSLWGESNQPQHF
TRBV7-2	.	TRBJ2-1	.	TGTGCCAGCAGCTTATCACCAGCGGTGCAGTTCTTC	CASSLSPAVQFF
TRBV5-1	TRBD1	TRBJ1-3	.	TGCGCCAGCAGCGAGACAGGGGCTGGAAACACCATATATTTT	CASSETGAGNTIYF
TRBV5-1	TRBD2	TRBJ2-7	once	TGCGCCAGCAGCCGGGGATCTGTAGCGGGGACCTACGAGCAGTACTTC	CASSRGSVAGTYEQYF
TRBV6-5	.	TRBJ2-3	.	TGTGCCAGCAGGATAAGGACGGGACCTGCGGATACGCAGTATTTT	CASRIRTGPADTQYF
TRBV5-1	TRBD1	TRBJ1-5	.	TGCGCCAGCAGCCTCGACAGGGGCAATCAGCCCCAGCATTTT	CASSLDRGNQPQHF
TRBV5-1	.	TRBJ2-3	once	TGCGCCAGCCAACGGGGCGGGAGCACAGATACGCAGTATTTT	CASQRGGSTDTQYF
TRBV4-1	TRBD2	TRBJ2-7	.	TGCGCCAGCAGCCAAGCGTCTAGCGGGAGGTCCTACGAGCAGTACTTC	CASSQASSGRSYEQYF
TRBV19	TRBD1	TRBJ2-1	few	TGTGCCAGTACTTCGACAGGGGGCTTCAATGAGCAGTTCTTC	CASTSTGGFNEQFF
TRBV11-2	TRBD2	TRBJ2-5	.	TGTGCCAGTGGAAAAGGGACTAGCGGCGCGACCCAGTACTTC	CASGKGTSGATQYF
TRBV28	.	TRBJ2-7	.	TGTGCCAGCAGTCCCACCTTGAACGAGCAGTACTTC	CASSPTLNEQYF
TRBV7-8	.	TRBJ2-7	.	TGTGCCAGCGGGTCCCGGACTACACTAACCTACGAGCAGTACTTC	CASGSRTTLTYEQYF
TRBV18	.	TRBJ2-2	.	TGTGCCAGCTCACCAGTAAACAAAAACACCGGGGAGCTGTTTTTT	CASSPVNKNTGELFF
TRBV29-1	TRBD2	TRBJ2-2	.	TGCAGCGTTGAAGTGGGAGGGACCGGGGAGCTGTTTTTT	CSVEVGGTGELFF
TRBV2	.	TRBJ1-1	.	TGTGCCAGCAGTCTCGCCTACGGGGAAGCTTTCTTT	CASSLAYGEAFF
TRBV28	TRBD1	TRBJ1-1	.	TGTGCCAGCAGTTTACCTCGGGGGACAGGGAACCCTGAAGCTTTCTTT	CASSLPRGTGNPEAFF
TRBV3-1/TRBV3-2	TRBD2	TRBJ2-7	.	TGTGCCAGCAGCCCCCAACCGACTAGCGGGGGAGTCTGGGAGCAGTACTTC	CASSPQPTSGGVWEQYF
TRBV7-9	TRBD1	TRBJ1-1	.	TGTGCCAGCAGCTTTGGACAGGGCTCTGAAGCTTTCTTT	CASSFGQGSEAFF
TRBV3-1/TRBV3-2	.	TRBJ1-5	.	TGTGCCAGCAGCCCTTTGGGTAGCAATCAGCCCCAGCATTTT	CASSPLGSNQPQHF
TRBV27	.	TRBJ1-6	.	TGTGCCAGCAGTTCACGCCGGACGCCGGTGAGCTCCTATAATTCACCCCTCCACTTT	CASSSRRTPVSSYNSPLHF
TRBV10-1	.	TRBJ2-7	few	TGCGCCAGCAGTTCTGGGGTGCCCGTTGAGGAGGGGAGCGAGCAGTACTTC	CASSSGVPVEEGSEQYF
TRBV7-8	.	TRBJ1-1	.	TGTGCCAGCAGCTCAGTAGCGGGCGCGAACACTGAAGCTTTCTTT	CASSSVAGANTEAFF
TRBV10-1	.	TRBJ2-7	few	TGCGCCAGCAGTGAGGATAAAAGGGTCCGTATATCCTACGAGCAGTACTTC	CASSEDKRVRISYEQYF
TRBV9	.	TRBJ1-4	.	TGTGCCAGCAGCCCCGGTGGGGGGAATAGAAAACTGTTTTTT	CASSPGGGNRKLFF
TRBV2	TRBD2	TRBJ2-7	.	TGTGCCAGCAGTGAAGCGCTCGGGGGGGAGACAGAGCAGTACTTC	CASSEALGGETEQYF
TRBV2	.	TRBJ1-4	.	TGTGCCAGCAGGAGGGGGGCAACAGGAGAAAAACTGTTTTTT	CASRRGATGEKLFF
TRBV4-2	.	TRBJ2-1	.	TGTGCCAGCAGCCAGTTTTCAGGACCGCTATCTGTTGAGCAGTTCTTC	CASSQFSGPLSVEQFF
TRBV29-1	TRBD1	TRBJ2-7	.	TGCAGCGTTGATTCTTCCGGGACAGGGCACTACGAGCAGTACTTC	CSVDSSGTGHYEQYF
TRBV5-4	TRBD1	TRBJ2-5	.	TGTGCCAGCAGGTTGGGACAGTGGCAAGAGACCCAGTACTTC	CASRLGQWQETQYF
TRBV6-5	TRBD2	TRBJ2-7	.	TGTGCCAGCACCCTACTGACTAGCGGGAGCTACGAGCAGTACTTC	CASTLLTSGSYEQYF
TRBV11-2	TRBD2	TRBJ2-1	.	TGTGCCAGCAGCCCGTCCGGACTAGCGGGACCCAATGAGCAGTTCTTC	CASSPSGLAGPNEQFF